The 28 T cell receptor beta chains below come from one sample, sequenced in a study of blood T cell repertoires in COVID-19 (dated by TCRdb to the early 2020s). Libraries were constructed by the immunoSEQ multiplex PCR assay. The table was pulled from immuneACCESS by TCRdb, which kept in-frame rearrangements only. Such tables lose some clones; where checked, under half of the loss comes from unresolved V genes, and the rest has no known cause. Across this sample there are roughly 330,000 clones, with approximately 88% seen only once. The ten largest clones add up to under 7.5% of the sample. Sequencing input: peripheral blood. Every receptor here comes from a man aged 18 to 29 who had recovered from COVID-19.

The chain joins TRBV2 to TRBJ1-4, with 8 bases matching TRBD1. The germline gives CDR1 SNHLY, CDR2 FYNNEI. After removal of 5 bases from V and 0 bases from J, the junction contained 2 bases not matched to a gene. CDR3 length: 15 residues. The CDR3 sequence is CASSPDRATNEKLFF. CDR3 nucleotides: TGTGCCAGCAGTCCGGACAGGGCAACTAATGAAAAACTGTTTTTT.

This clone was counted a few times. The rearrangement uses TRBV19 and TRBJ1-1; D is perhaps TRBD1 (5 bases). CDR1 is LNHDA and CDR2 is SQIVND in the germline V gene (reference sequence). V gave up 3 bases and J gave up 0 bases, with 11 bases separating them. This CDR3 comprises 15 residues. The CDR3 spells CASSMDTDLNTEAFF. The CDR3 coding sequence is TGTGCCAGTAGTATGGACACTGACCTGAACACTGAAGCTTTCTTT.

This clone was seen only a few times. The rearrangement links TRBV27 to TRBJ1-5, with 8 bases identical to TRBD1. Germline CDR1 reads MNHEY; CDR2 reads SMNVEV (reference sequence). The CDR3 is made up of 14 amino acids. V dropped 5 bases and J dropped 5; count of bases not matched to a gene: 5. The CDR3 region is CASSLGQGYQPQHF. CDR3 DNA sequence: TGTGCCAGCAGTCTAGGACAGGGCTATCAGCCCCAGCATTTT.

The J gene is TRBJ2-1, the V gene TRBV27; TRBD2 agrees at 11 bases. The CDR3 extends over 12 amino acids. V was clipped by 6 bases and J by 14 bases; unmatched bases: 6. Germline-derived CDR1 and CDR2 are MNHEY and SMNVEV (reference sequence). For the CDR3, the DNA is TGTGCCAGCAGGGGTCTAGCGGGAGGAAAGTTCTTC. As protein: CASRGLAGGKFF.

V usage is TRBV5-1 and J usage is TRBJ2-3; possible D gene TRBD1, 5 bases. V was trimmed by 4 bases and J by 4 bases, leaving 10 bases between them. Germline values: CDR1 SGHRS, CDR2 YFSETQ. The CDR3 loop spans 13 amino acids. CDR3 region: CASSPQVPDTQYF. CDR3 bases: TGCGCCAGCAGCCCACAGGTGCCAGATACGCAGTATTTT.

The V gene is TRBV30, the J gene TRBJ2-1, with a weak D call TRBD1 (6 bases). The germline V gene has CDR1 GTSNPN and CDR2 SVGIG (reference sequence). V was cut by 7 bases and J by 6 bases, with 13 bases left in between. The CDR3 is 12 residues long. The CDR3 bases are TGTGCCTCAGGGGTAACTGGCAATGAGCAGTTCTTC. Its protein is CASGVTGNEQFF.

V and J are TRBV30 and TRBJ1-2; D remains ambiguous. Deletions cut 3 bases from V and 10 bases from J, with 18 bases between. The germline gives CDR1 GTSNPN, CDR2 SVGIG (reference sequence). The CDR3 sequence is 13 residues long. This CDR3 is CAWSPYGESDYTF. CDR3 in DNA: TGTGCCTGGAGCCCCTACGGGGAATCGGACTACACCTTC.

The chain has TRBV5-1 and TRBJ2-1, with D possibly TRBD1 on 5 matching bases. Germline CDR1 reads SGHRS; CDR2 reads YFSETQ. V lost 5 bases, J lost 8 bases, and 14 bases lay in between. The CDR3 sequence is 13 residues long. The CDR3 region has the DNA TGCGCCAGCAGGGAGACCACCAGGGATGAGCAGTTCTTC. It encodes CASRETTRDEQFF.

The chain employs TRBV3-1 (or the pseudogene TRBV3-2) and TRBJ1-2, with a tentative D call TRBD1 (5 bases). V lost 0 bases and J 7 bases, leaving 18 bases between the germline ends. This CDR3 spans 16 amino acids. CDR1 and CDR2 from the germline V gene are LGHDT and YNNKEL (reference sequence). CDR3 residues: CASSQDTGEGIFGYTF. The CDR3 DNA follows: TGTGCCAGCAGCCAAGATACGGGGGAGGGGATATTTGGCTACACCTTC.

The genes are TRBV10-2 and TRBJ1-5; a weak D match, TRBD1 (6 bases). The V and J ends lost 2 bases and 7 bases respectively, with 12 bases between them. The length of the CDR3 is 14 residues. Germline CDR1 and CDR2: WSHSY and SAAADI. DNA of the CDR3: TGCGCCAGCAGTGAGACACAGGGTAGCCAGCCCCAGCATTTT. It translates to CASSETQGSQPQHF.

Points on this clone: Other DNA sequences from this sample encode an identical CDR3 as well. The chain links TRBV19 to TRBJ1-5; 9 bases are shared with TRBD1. V was clipped by 4 bases and J by 4 bases; unmatched bases: 2. The CDR3 is made up of 14 amino acids. Germline values: CDR1 LNHDA, CDR2 SQIVND (reference sequence). The DNA for the CDR3 is TGTGCCAGTAGTACAGGGACAGGGAATCAGCCCCAGCATTTT. Translated: CASSTGTGNQPQHF.

The V gene is TRBV4-2, the J gene TRBJ2-4; tentative D call: TRBD2 (7 bases). Germline V gives CDR1 LGHNA, CDR2 YNFKEQ. This CDR3 is built from 17 residues. V gave up 1 base and J gave up 5 bases, with 18 bases separating them. CDR3 sequence: CASSQVPSGGAENIQYF. DNA of the CDR3: TGTGCCAGCAGCCAAGTCCCAAGTGGGGGGGCGGAAAACATTCAGTACTTC.

The chain recombines TRBV5-1 with TRBJ1-6; D may be TRBD1 (6 bases). Trimming removed 1 base at V and 8 bases at J, with 10 bases between. This CDR3 is built from 14 residues. CDR1 SGHRS and CDR2 YFSETQ come from the germline V gene. The CDR3 coding sequence is TGCGCCAGCAGCTTGAAGGGGGTTGATTCACCCCTCCACTTT. Encoded protein: CASSLKGVDSPLHF.

The chain employs TRBV13 and TRBJ1-1; D ambiguous. CDR3 length: 14 amino acids. CDR1 PRHDT and CDR2 FYEKMQ come from the germline V gene (reference sequence). Trimming left V 1 base short and J 6 bases short, with 12 bases between. CDR3 loop: CASSLAGRRPEAFF. The CDR3 DNA sequence: TGTGCCAGCAGCTTAGCGGGGAGGCGTCCTGAAGCTTTCTTT. Variable domain in full (rest from reference TRBV13 and TRBJ1-1): AAGVIQSPRHLIKEKRETATLKCYPIPRHDTVYWYQQGPGQDPQFLISFYEKMQSDKGSIPDRFSAQQFSDYHSELNMSSLELGDSALYFCASSLAGRRPEAFFGQGTRLTVV.

The chain couples TRBV28 to TRBJ2-7; 9 bases match TRBD2. V was pared by 4 bases and J by 1 base, with 8 bases of the junction left unmatched. In germline, CDR1 is MDHEN, CDR2 SYDVKM. CDR3 size: 16 residues. CDR3 sequence (DNA): TGTGCCAGCAGTTCCCCGGCGGGGGGGAGGTCCTACGAGCAGTACTTC. It specifies CASSSPAGGRSYEQYF.

The V gene is TRBV5-1, the J gene TRBJ2-1; 14 bases map to TRBD2. Germline CDR1 SGHRS, CDR2 YFSETQ. CDR3 size: 17 residues. Trimming at V came to 0 bases and at J to 5 bases, leaving 4 bases not matched to a gene. The CDR3 DNA follows: TGCGCCAGCAGCTTGGGACTAGCGGGGGGGCCCCACAATGAGCAGTTCTTC. Protein: CASSLGLAGGPHNEQFF.

The chain links TRBV27 to TRBJ2-2, with D maybe TRBD1 (6 bases). CDR1 and CDR2 (germline): MNHEY, SMNVEV (reference sequence). Trimming took off 4 bases at V and 4 bases at J, with 10 bases between the two ends. The CDR3 extends over 14 amino acids. The CDR3 DNA sequence: TGTGCCAGCAGTTCCGGGACAACCACCGGGGAGCTGTTTTTT. Residues: CASSSGTTTGELFF.

A single count supports this clone. CDR3 nucleotide sequence: TGTGCCAGCAGCCTTCCGGGACACCATTCACCCCTCCACTTT. Protein product: CASSLPGHHSPLHF. This rearrangement joins TRBV6-5 to TRBJ1-6, with D tentatively TRBD1 (6 bases). The CDR3 spans 14 residues. The V end lost 6 bases, the J end lost 8 bases, and 14 bases lay between the germline ends. CDR1 and CDR2 (germline): MNHEY, SVGAGI.

This clone has a handful of counts. The V call is TRBV27, the J call TRBJ2-7; TRBD2 matches 7 bases. Germline CDR1 is MNHEY and CDR2 is SMNVEV (reference sequence). V lost 2 bases and J lost 3; bases outside the gene matches: 7. The CDR3 extends over 15 amino acids. CDR3 region: CASSLGRETVYEQYF. In DNA, the CDR3 is TGTGCCAGCAGTTTAGGGCGGGAGACAGTCTACGAGCAGTACTTC.

The rearrangement joins TRBV2 to TRBJ2-1, with a tentative D call TRBD2 (5 bases). Germline assignment: CDR1 SNHLY and CDR2 FYNNEI. Trimming shortened V by 10 bases and J by 1 base, and 14 bases separated the two germline ends. The CDR3 is made up of 14 amino acids. CDR3 residues: CATRGDTSYNEQFF. CDR3 coding DNA: TGTGCCACCCGGGGAGACACTTCCTACAATGAGCAGTTCTTC. Using reference TRBV2 and TRBJ2-1 for the parts outside the CDR3, the full variable domain is EPEVTQTPSHQVTQMGQEVILRCVPISNHLYFYWYRQILGQKVEFLVSFYNNEISEKSEIFDDQFSVERPDGSNFTLKIRSTKLEDSAMYFCATRGDTSYNEQFFGPGTRLTVL.

V usage is TRBV29-1 and J usage is TRBJ2-5; maybe TRBD1 (5 bases). The CDR3 covers 10 residues. In germline, CDR1 is SQVTM, CDR2 ANQGSEA. The V and J ends lost 5 bases and 7 bases respectively, with 8 bases between them. CDR3: CSVSTGTQYF. The CDR3 DNA is TGCAGCGTTTCTACAGGGACCCAGTACTTC. Drawing the rest from reference TRBV29-1 and TRBJ2-5, the complete variable domain is SAVISQKPSRDICQRGTSLTIQCQVDSQVTMMFWYRQQPGQSLTLIATANQGSEATYESGFVIDKFPISRPNLTFSTLTVSNMSPEDSSIYLCSVSTGTQYFGPGTRLLVL.

This clone was found a few times. The chain combines TRBV7-9 with TRBJ2-2; D gene unclear. V gave up 5 bases and J gave up 0 bases, with 19 bases separating them. This CDR3 spans 18 amino acids. CDR1 is SEHNR and CDR2 is FQNEAQ in the germline V gene (reference sequence). The CDR3 here is CASSMGKLLPANTGELFF. CDR3 nucleotides: TGTGCCAGCAGCATGGGCAAACTCCTACCGGCGAACACCGGGGAGCTGTTTTTT.

V gene TRBV7-9 combines with J gene TRBJ2-5; weak D call: TRBD1 (6 bases). The CDR3 has 15 amino acids. CDR1 and CDR2 from the germline V gene are SEHNR and FQNEAQ (reference sequence). Trimming left V 4 bases short and J 5 bases short, with 17 bases between. The CDR3 spells CASSSIPRGGETQYF. DNA of the CDR3: TGTGCCAGCAGCTCAATCCCCAGGGGTGGGGAGACCCAGTACTTC.

V usage is TRBV19 and J usage is TRBJ1-2; TRBD1 matches at 8 bases. With 3 bases clipped from V and 7 bases from J, the junction kept 4 bases outside the gene matches. This CDR3 region has 13 residues. CDR1 is LNHDA and CDR2 is SQIVND in the germline V gene (reference sequence). This CDR3 reads CASSMAQGAGYTF. CDR3 nucleotide sequence: TGTGCCAGTAGTATGGCTCAGGGGGCTGGCTACACCTTC.

The gene calls are TRBV6-5 and TRBJ1-3; no clear D gene. Trimming removed 4 bases at V and 4 bases at J, with 5 bases between. CDR3 size: 12 residues. Germline CDR1 and CDR2: MNHEY and SVGAGI. The CDR3 region is CASSFPGNTIYF. The CDR3 DNA sequence: TGTGCCAGCAGTTTCCCAGGAAACACCATATATTTT.

V is TRBV27 and J is TRBJ2-3, with 11 bases fitting TRBD2. CDR3 size: 16 residues. Germline trimming cut 3 bases from V and 3 bases from J; bases unmatched to any gene: 5. Per germline, CDR1 MNHEY and CDR2 SMNVEV (reference sequence). CDR3 region: CASSFASGRITDTQYF. The CDR3, as DNA: TGTGCCAGCAGTTTTGCTAGCGGGAGGATTACAGATACGCAGTATTTT.

This chain connects TRBV7-9 to TRBJ2-1; perhaps TRBD2 as D (5 bases). The CDR3 contains 13 residues. V lost 5 bases to trimming and J lost 5 bases, with 10 bases between them. The germline CDR1 and CDR2 sequences are SEHNR and FQNEAQ (reference sequence). The CDR3 protein is CASSIGLHNEQFF. In nucleotides, the CDR3 is TGTGCCAGCAGCATAGGACTGCACAATGAGCAGTTCTTC.

V usage is TRBV30 and J usage is TRBJ2-2; 8 bases agree with TRBD1. J lost 4 bases, V lost 8 bases, and 9 bases had no gene match. The CDR3 has 14 residues. Germline CDR1 reads GTSNPN; CDR2 reads SVGIG (reference sequence). Here the CDR3 DNA reads TGTGCCCTTTTTACAGGGGGTTTCACCGGGGAGCTGTTTTTT. Protein sequence: CALFTGGFTGELFF.